A selection of T cell receptor beta chains follows, all from one sample in a study of cytomegalovirus exposure and HLA in healthy donors. Assay used: immunoSEQ multiplex PCR; TCRdb lists only in-frame clones, some missing. The repertoire holds about 210,000 clones, roughly 87% seen once, with 5.5% to 7.5% in the top ten. Source material: PBMCs. These receptors were obtained from a man aged 40-50 years in good health and CMV-seropositive. Both conserved end residues are part of each CDR3. A D gene is named only where the DNA matches it firmly. Clone size, where shown, is once, few, many, or a class for clones that have expanded.

>TRBV30|.|.|TRBJ1-1
TGTGCCTGGAGCAGAAGGAACACTGAAGCTTTCTTT
CAWSRRNTEAFF
>TRBV18|.|few|TRBJ2-2
TGTGCCAGCTCACTCCTACCCACCGGGGAGCTGTTTTTT
CASSLLPTGELFF
>TRBV2|TRBD2|.|TRBJ2-1
TGTGCCAGCAGTGAATCTAGCGGGAGGTACAATGAGCAGTTCTTC
CASSESSGRYNEQFF
>TRBV27|.|.|TRBJ2-7
TGTGCCAGCAGTTTATCCCAGGGATCCTACGAGCAGTACTTC
CASSLSQGSYEQYF
>TRBV7-6|.|.|TRBJ2-7
TGTGCCAGCAGCTTTCTACCCGGGGGGACAGGATCCTACGAGCAGTACTTC
CASSFLPGGTGSYEQYF
>TRBV27|.|.|TRBJ1-5
TGTGCCAGCAGTTTTGGGGCAGGGCAGCAGCCCCAGCATTTT
CASSFGAGQQPQHF
>TRBV28|TRBD2|.|TRBJ2-1
TGTGCCAGCAGGGGGACTAGCGGCAATGAGCAGTTCTTC
CASRGTSGNEQFF
>TRBV10-3|TRBD1|once|TRBJ2-1
TGTGCCATCCGGGACAGCTCCTACAATGAGCAGTTCTTC
CAIRDSSYNEQFF
>TRBV27|.|few|TRBJ1-5
TGTGCCAGCAGTCCAGAGGGGGTTCAGCCCCAGCATTTT
CASSPEGVQPQHF
>TRBV18|.|.|TRBJ2-1
TGTGCCAGCTCACACGGCAATGGGGCCAATGAGCAGTTCTTC
CASSHGNGANEQFF
>TRBV6-1|.|.|TRBJ2-7
TGTGCCAGCAGCCAGCCGGGGGAGGGGGTCTACGAGCAGTACTTC
CASSQPGEGVYEQYF
>TRBV7-9|.|few|TRBJ1-1
TGTGCCAGCAGCTTAAGGGGCCAAGTGACTGAAGCTTTCTTT
CASSLRGQVTEAFF
>TRBV27|.|.|TRBJ2-7
TGTGCCAGCAGTTTACAGGGGGGCTACGAGCAGTACTTC
CASSLQGGYEQYF
>TRBV18|TRBD1|.|TRBJ1-5
TGTGCCAGCTCCCCCGACAGGGTTAATCAGCCCCAGCATTTT
CASSPDRVNQPQHF
>TRBV19|TRBD1|.|TRBJ1-2
TGTGCCAGTAGCCCTCTCAACCTACAGGGGGCCGGCTATGGCTACACCTTC
CASSPLNLQGAGYGYTF
>TRBV7-2|.|.|TRBJ2-1
TGTGCCAGCAGCTTAGCTCACAGTTCCGTCTACAATGAGCAGTTCTTC
CASSLAHSSVYNEQFF
>TRBV9|.|.|TRBJ2-3
TGTGCCAGCAGCGTAGCCGGCAGGGATACGCAGTATTTT
CASSVAGRDTQYF